The 13 T cell receptor beta chains given below trace back to one sample, sequenced in a study of lymphopenia after photon versus proton radiotherapy. The assay was immunoSEQ multiplex PCR, and TCRdb's table has in-frame clones only and misses some. This sample carries around 150,000 clones, approximately 86% of them seen once, and the ten largest clones take around 5.1%. The source material was peripheral blood, sampled from a patient treated with photon-based radiotherapy. The receptors here all came from a man in his fifties or sixties with gastric cancer.

This clone was picked up one time. This chain uses TRBV18 with TRBJ2-3, with a weak D call TRBD2 (5 bases). Trimming removed 2 bases from V and 4 bases from J, with 13 bases in between. The CDR3 runs 15 residues. Per germline, CDR1 KGHSH and CDR2 LQKENI. CDR3 amino acids: CASSPSGSPADTQYF. The CDR3 DNA reads as TGTGCCAGCTCACCAAGCGGATCCCCCGCAGATACGCAGTATTTT.

The V call is TRBV7-9, the J call TRBJ1-3; weak D call: TRBD1 (6 bases). Trimming left V 5 bases short and J 0 bases short, with 11 bases between. Germline assignment: CDR1 SEHNR and CDR2 FQNEAQ (reference sequence). The CDR3 has 15 residues. CDR3 region: CASSLRTVSGNTIYF. The CDR3 DNA follows: TGTGCCAGCAGCCTTCGGACAGTCTCTGGAAACACCATATATTTT. Supplemented by reference TRBV7-9 and TRBJ1-3, the full variable domain reads DTGVSQNPRHKITKRGQNVTFRCDPISEHNRLYWYRQTLGQGPEFLTYFQNEAQLEKSRLLSDRFSAERPKGSFSTLEIQRTEQGDSAMYLCASSLRTVSGNTIYFGEGSWLTVV.

V usage is TRBV5-1 and J usage is TRBJ1-1; D is perhaps TRBD1 (5 bases). CDR1 SGHRS and CDR2 YFSETQ come from the germline V gene. The CDR3 has 14 amino acids. V was trimmed by 5 bases and J by 0 bases, leaving 11 bases between them. In nucleotides, the CDR3 is TGCGCCAGCAGACAGGCCATCATGAACACTGAAGCTTTCTTT. Protein product: CASRQAIMNTEAFF.

In this sample, this clone turned up a few times. The rearrangement links TRBV5-1 to TRBJ1-1, with 7 bases identical to TRBD1. The V segment lost 4 bases and the J segment 4 bases; nucleotides outside the gene matches: 4. The CDR3 loop spans 13 amino acids. CDR1 SGHRS and CDR2 YFSETQ come from the germline V gene. In DNA, the CDR3 is TGCGCCAGCAGCGTCACAGGGGCCACTGAAGCTTTCTTT. Translating it yields CASSVTGATEAFF.

V is TRBV18 and J is TRBJ1-4, with D perhaps matching TRBD1 (6 bases). Trimming stripped 6 bases from V and 2 bases from J, with 10 bases between. Germline values: CDR1 KGHSH, CDR2 LQKENI. The CDR3 extends over 14 amino acids. The CDR3 loop reads CASSGQSTNEKLFF. CDR3 in DNA: TGTGCCAGCTCCGGACAGAGCACTAATGAAAAACTGTTTTTT.

V gene TRBV27 combines with J gene TRBJ2-7; 8 bases agree with TRBD2. J gave up 0 bases and V 5 bases, and 6 bases lay outside the gene matches. Per germline, CDR1 MNHEY and CDR2 SMNVEV (reference sequence). The CDR3 runs 15 residues. As DNA, the CDR3 is TGTGCCAGCAGTGTAAGACTAGCGCACTCCTACGAGCAGTACTTC. The encoded protein is CASSVRLAHSYEQYF.

The rearrangement joins TRBV28 to TRBJ2-7; 12 positions match TRBD2. Germline assignment: CDR1 MDHEN and CDR2 SYDVKM. The length of the CDR3 is 15 residues. V shed 2 bases and J 1 base; nucleotides not matched to a gene: 0. CDR3 region: CASSLGLAGSYEQYF. CDR3 in DNA: TGTGCCAGCAGTTTAGGACTAGCGGGATCCTACGAGCAGTACTTC.

The V and J genes are TRBV10-3 and TRBJ2-1, with 7 nucleotides matching TRBD2. The V segment lost 0 bases and the J segment 7 bases; nucleotides outside the gene matches: 9. Per the germline V gene, CDR1 is ENHRY and CDR2 is SYGVKD. The CDR3 is 16 amino acids. This CDR3 reads CAISESGTTLGNEQFF. DNA of the CDR3: TGTGCCATCAGTGAGTCAGGGACTACCCTTGGGAATGAGCAGTTCTTC.

The chain has TRBV29-1 and TRBJ2-1, with a tentative D call TRBD1 (5 bases). The V end lost 6 bases, the J end lost 3 bases, and 9 bases lay between the germline ends. CDR3 size: 12 residues. Germline V lookup: CDR1 SQVTM, CDR2 ANQGSEA. Here the CDR3 DNA reads TGCAGCGTCTCCCAGGGCTACAATGAGCAGTTCTTC. The encoded protein is CSVSQGYNEQFF.

This clone showed up just once. The chain recombines TRBV6-6 with TRBJ1-5; no reliable D call. Trimming cost V 8 bases and J 2 bases, with 10 bases left between them. The length of the CDR3 is 13 residues. Germline CDR1 MNHNY, CDR2 SVGAGI (reference sequence). The CDR3 loop is CASGREGNQPQHF. CDR3 coding DNA: TGTGCCAGCGGGAGGGAGGGCAATCAGCCCCAGCATTTT.

This sequence joins TRBV30 and TRBJ2-7; tentatively, D is TRBD1 (5 bases). Germline V gene data show CDR1 as GTSNPN and CDR2 as SVGIG (reference sequence). V was shortened by 0 bases and J by 2 bases, with 14 bases between the two germline ends. This CDR3 has 15 amino acids. The CDR3 nucleotides are TGTGCCTGGAGTGTACCCGACAGATTCACCTACGAGCAGTACTTC. It codes for CAWSVPDRFTYEQYF.

This chain uses TRBV9 with TRBJ2-2; D is undetermined. V was cut by 0 bases and J by 1 base, with 7 bases left in between. Looked up from germline, CDR1 is SGDLS and CDR2 is YYNGEE. The CDR3 has 15 amino acids. The CDR3 coding sequence is TGTGCCAGCAGCGTAGAACCAGGGAACACCGGGGAGCTGTTTTTT. This translates into CASSVEPGNTGELFF.

This CDR3 reads CASSPRTTREGRDEQFF. The CDR3 bases are TGTGCCAGCAGCCCCCGGACCACTCGGGAGGGACGGGATGAGCAGTTCTTC. The chain employs TRBV7-9 and TRBJ2-1, with 8 bases matching TRBD2. J gave up 8 bases and V 5 bases, and 17 bases lay outside the gene matches. The germline V gene has CDR1 SEHNR and CDR2 FQNEAQ (reference sequence). This CDR3 spans 17 amino acids.